This T cell receptor (beta chain) was captured in a study of human T cells and chemical hapten exposure. Germline CDR1 is MNHEY and CDR2 is SMNVEV (reference sequence). This CDR3 has 14 amino acids. The V and J ends lost 3 bases and 1 base respectively, with 8 bases between them. TCRdb reprocessed the RACE reads via MiXCR and lists one record per CDR3 protein. This sample has roughly 120,000 distinct CDR3 sequences; over 10% occur once, and the top ten carry 1.3% to 1.5%. Time point in this sample: patch test 1, 2 weeks after DPC sensitization. The treatment was: therapeutic diphenylcyclopropenone sensitization with weekly scalp DPC.

This chain uses TRBV27 with TRBJ2-3; D is tentatively TRBD1 or TRBD2 (5 bases each). The sequencing used whole blood, collected in connection with sensitization to the hapten diphenylcyclopropenone (DPC). The source is a woman between 50 and 59 years old with alopecia areata. Some clones in this sample may be carry-over from other donors' samples. This chain's CDR3 is CASSFWDRTDTQYF. The CDR3 DNA sequence: TGTGCCAGCAGTTTCTGGGACCGCACAGATACGCAGTATTTT.